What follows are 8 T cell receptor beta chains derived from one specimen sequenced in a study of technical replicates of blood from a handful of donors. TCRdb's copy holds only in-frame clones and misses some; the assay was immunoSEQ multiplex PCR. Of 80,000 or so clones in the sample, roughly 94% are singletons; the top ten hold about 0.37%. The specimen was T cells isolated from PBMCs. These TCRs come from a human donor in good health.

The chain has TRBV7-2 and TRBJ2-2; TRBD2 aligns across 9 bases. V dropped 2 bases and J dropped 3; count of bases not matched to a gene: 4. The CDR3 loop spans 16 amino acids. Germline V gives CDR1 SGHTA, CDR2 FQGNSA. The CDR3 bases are TGTGCCAGCAGCTTACCGACTAGCGGATACACCGGGGAGCTGTTTTTT. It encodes CASSLPTSGYTGELFF.

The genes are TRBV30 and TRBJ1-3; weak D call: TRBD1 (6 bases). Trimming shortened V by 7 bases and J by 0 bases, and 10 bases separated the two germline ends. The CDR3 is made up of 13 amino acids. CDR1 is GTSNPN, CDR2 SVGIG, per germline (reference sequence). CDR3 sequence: CASDSNSGNTIYF. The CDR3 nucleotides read TGTGCCTCGGACAGCAACTCTGGAAACACCATATATTTT.

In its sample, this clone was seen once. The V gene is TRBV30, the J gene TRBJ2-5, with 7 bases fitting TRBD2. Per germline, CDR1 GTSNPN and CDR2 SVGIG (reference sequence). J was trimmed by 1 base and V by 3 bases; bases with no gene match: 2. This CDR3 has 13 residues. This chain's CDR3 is CAWSASGQETQYF. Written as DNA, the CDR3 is TGTGCCTGGAGCGCTAGCGGCCAAGAGACCCAGTACTTC.

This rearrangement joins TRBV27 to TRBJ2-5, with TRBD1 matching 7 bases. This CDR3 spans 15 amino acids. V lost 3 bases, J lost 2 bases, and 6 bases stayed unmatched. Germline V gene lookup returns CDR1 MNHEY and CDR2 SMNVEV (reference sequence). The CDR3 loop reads CASSFAGTVQETQYF. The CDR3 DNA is TGTGCCAGCAGTTTCGCCGGGACAGTTCAAGAGACCCAGTACTTC.

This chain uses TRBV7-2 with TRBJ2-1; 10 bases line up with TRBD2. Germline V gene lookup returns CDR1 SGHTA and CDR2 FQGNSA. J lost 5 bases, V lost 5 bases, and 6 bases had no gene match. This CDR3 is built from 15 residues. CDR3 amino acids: CASSPRTSGNNEQFF. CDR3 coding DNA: TGTGCCAGCAGCCCAAGGACTAGCGGTAACAATGAGCAGTTCTTC. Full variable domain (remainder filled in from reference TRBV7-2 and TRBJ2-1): GAGVSQSPSNKVTEKGKDVELRCDPISGHTALYWYRQSLGQGLEFLIYFQGNSAPDKSGLPSDRFSAERTGGSVSTLTIQRTQQEDSAVYLCASSPRTSGNNEQFFGPGTRLTVL.

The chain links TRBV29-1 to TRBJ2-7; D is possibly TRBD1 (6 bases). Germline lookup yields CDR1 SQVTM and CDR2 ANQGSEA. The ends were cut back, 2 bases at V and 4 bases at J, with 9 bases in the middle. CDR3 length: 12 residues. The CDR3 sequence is CSVESDRYEQYF. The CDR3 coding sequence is TGCAGCGTTGAATCGGACAGATACGAGCAGTACTTC.

CDR3 in DNA: TGCGCCAGCAGCTTGTATCAGGACAGGGGGCAGGAGACCCAGTACTTC. Translation: CASSLYQDRGQETQYF. V and J are TRBV5-1 and TRBJ2-5; 11 positions match TRBD1. The germline gives CDR1 SGHRS, CDR2 YFSETQ. The CDR3 is made up of 16 amino acids. V was pared by 1 base and J by 5 bases, with 7 bases of the junction left unmatched. The full variable domain, completed using reference TRBV5-1 and TRBJ2-5, is KAGVTQTPRYLIKTRGQQVTLSCSPISGHRSVSWYQQTPGQGLQFLFEYFSETQRNKGNFPGRFSGRQFSNSRSEMNVSTLELGDSALYLCASSLYQDRGQETQYFGPGTRLLVL.

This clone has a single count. CDR3 residues: CASSVGANEKLFF. The CDR3 DNA reads TGTGCCAGCAGCGTAGGCGCGAATGAAAAACTGTTTTTT. The chain couples TRBV9 to TRBJ1-4; D is uncertain. Between the trimmed V and J ends, which lost 0 bases and 5 bases, there was a span of 5 bases. Per the germline V gene, CDR1 is SGDLS and CDR2 is YYNGEE. The CDR3 extends over 13 amino acids. Variable domain in full (rest from reference TRBV9 and TRBJ1-4): DSGVTQTPKHLITATGQRVTLRCSPRSGDLSVYWYQQSLDQGLQFLIQYYNGEERAKGNILERFSAQQFPDLHSELNLSSLELGDSALYFCASSVGANEKLFFGSGTQLSVL.